This T cell receptor beta chain emerged from a study of blood T cell repertoires in COVID-19. Overall study context: Acute and convalescent COVID-19 samples came from the United States, Italy and Spain. Sample material is recorded as cDNA or gDNA derived from T cells, B-cell-depleted T cells, or PBMCs.

The repertoire was sequenced with immunoSEQ multiplex PCR; TCRdb's copy has only in-frame clones and lacks some. Here the sample spans some 250,000 clones, roughly 90% being singletons. This clone has a handful of counts. Sequenced: peripheral blood. The source is a woman in her thirties with acute or convalescent COVID-19.

The CDR3 protein is CACERTGELFF. In DNA form, the CDR3 reads TGTGCCTGCGAACGCACCGGGGAGCTGTTTTTT. The rearrangement links TRBV3-1 (or the pseudogene TRBV3-2) to TRBJ2-2; D unclear. CDR1 is LGHDT and CDR2 is YNNKEL in the germline V gene (reference sequence). CDR3 length equals 11 residues. Between the trimmed V and J ends, which lost 11 bases and 4 bases, there was a span of 8 bases.